The rows below give T cell receptor beta chains drawn from one sample of a study of radiotherapy plus CTLA-4 blockade in lung cancer. Sequencing used immunoSEQ multiplex PCR; TCRdb keeps in-frame clones, though not all of them. Counted here are 70,000 to 100,000 clones, around 88% occurring once; the ten biggest clones make up approximately 2.2%. This sample comprised peripheral blood, obtained from a patient treated with radiotherapy plus ipilimumab. All receptors derive from a human donor with non-small cell lung cancer who had a partial response to radiotherapy plus ipilimumab. CDR3s include the opening cysteine and the closing phenylalanine or tryptophan. A D gene is named only where the DNA matches it firmly. Size values are once, few and many counts, or a class for expanded clones, and some rows have none.

j_gene: TRBJ2-7
d_gene: -
len: 18
v_gene: TRBV1
abundance: once
CDR3aa: CTSSQDATSEIRPYEQYF
CDR3nt: TGCACCAGCAGCCAAGATGCGACTAGCGAGATCCGCCCCTACGAGCAGTACTTC

j_gene: TRBJ1-5
d_gene: -
len: 12
v_gene: TRBV28
abundance: -
CDR3aa: CASSLSRQPQHF
CDR3nt: TGTGCCAGCAGTTTAAGCCGGCAGCCCCAGCATTTT

j_gene: TRBJ2-5
d_gene: TRBD2
len: 17
v_gene: TRBV7-2
abundance: -
CDR3aa: CASSLNNLAGGTETQYF
CDR3nt: TGTGCCAGCAGCTTAAATAATCTAGCGGGAGGGACGGAGACCCAGTACTTC

j_gene: TRBJ1-5
d_gene: TRBD1
len: 15
v_gene: TRBV5-1
abundance: -
CDR3aa: CASSAQGGINQPQHF
CDR3nt: TGCGCCAGCAGCGCACAGGGGGGCATCAATCAGCCCCAGCATTTT

j_gene: TRBJ1-1
d_gene: -
len: 14
v_gene: TRBV6-1
abundance: few
CDR3aa: CASSEDRGDTEAFF
CDR3nt: TGTGCCAGCAGTGAAGATCGGGGGGACACTGAAGCTTTCTTT

j_gene: TRBJ1-3
d_gene: TRBD1
len: 16
v_gene: TRBV4-1
abundance: -
CDR3aa: CASSQINRGLGNTIYF
CDR3nt: TGCGCCAGCAGCCAAATTAACAGGGGGCTAGGAAACACCATATATTTT

j_gene: TRBJ1-2
d_gene: -
len: 14
v_gene: TRBV15
abundance: -
CDR3aa: CATSRGQGSYGYTF
CDR3nt: TGTGCCACCAGCAGGGGTCAGGGAAGTTATGGCTACACCTTC

j_gene: TRBJ1-5
d_gene: TRBD1
len: 14
v_gene: TRBV18
abundance: -
CDR3aa: CASSTGNSNQPQHF
CDR3nt: TGTGCCAGCTCGACAGGGAATAGCAATCAGCCCCAGCATTTT

j_gene: TRBJ2-7
d_gene: TRBD2
len: 14
v_gene: TRBV6-4
abundance: few
CDR3aa: CASTSPAGPFEQYF
CDR3nt: TGTGCCAGCACTAGCCCAGCGGGGCCCTTTGAGCAGTACTTC

j_gene: TRBJ2-2
d_gene: -
len: 16
v_gene: TRBV5-8
abundance: -
CDR3aa: CASSLAGSGKSGELFF
CDR3nt: TGTGCCAGCAGCTTGGCAGGGTCTGGAAAGTCCGGGGAGCTGTTTTTT

j_gene: TRBJ1-3
d_gene: TRBD1
len: 15
v_gene: TRBV30
abundance: -
CDR3aa: CAWSLDRAAGNTIYF
CDR3nt: TGTGCCTGGAGCCTAGACAGGGCGGCTGGAAACACCATATATTTT

j_gene: TRBJ1-2
d_gene: TRBD1
len: 14
v_gene: TRBV4-3
abundance: few
CDR3aa: CASSRDSNTAGYTF
CDR3nt: TGCGCCAGCAGCCGGGACAGTAATACGGCTGGCTACACCTTC

j_gene: TRBJ2-5
d_gene: -
len: 13
v_gene: TRBV5-4
abundance: -
CDR3aa: CASSVQGGETQYF
CDR3nt: TGTGCCAGCAGCGTACAGGGTGGAGAGACCCAGTACTTC